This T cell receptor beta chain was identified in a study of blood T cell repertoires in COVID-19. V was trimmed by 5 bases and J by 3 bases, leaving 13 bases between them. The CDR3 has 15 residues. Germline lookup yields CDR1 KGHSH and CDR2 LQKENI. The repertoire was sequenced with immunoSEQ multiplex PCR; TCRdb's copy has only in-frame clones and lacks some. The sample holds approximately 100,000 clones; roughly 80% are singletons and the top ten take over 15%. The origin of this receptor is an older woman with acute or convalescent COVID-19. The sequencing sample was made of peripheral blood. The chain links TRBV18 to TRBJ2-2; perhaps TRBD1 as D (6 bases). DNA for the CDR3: TGTGCCAGCTCAGAAGACAGGACTTACACCGGGGAGCTGTTTTTT. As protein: CASSEDRTYTGELFF.